Listed below are T cell receptor beta chains from one sample, sequenced in a study of early T cells in non-severe SARS-CoV-2 infection. TCRdb used MiXCR to reprocess the 5' RACE reads, holding one entry per CDR3 protein. The sample lists around 110,000 distinct CDR3 sequences, roughly 11% occurring once. Sequenced: whole blood. The receptors were gathered from an adult who was a healthcare worker with PCR-confirmed SARS-CoV-2 infection or an uninfected control (not recorded which). CDR3s include the opening cysteine and the closing phenylalanine or tryptophan. D genes are given only for firm matches. Some rows have no size entry. The others give once, few or many, or a class for an expanded clone.

abundance | j_gene | v_gene | d_gene | CDR3aa | CDR3nt
. | TRBJ2-2 | TRBV6-5 | TRBD1 | CASSPGQPNTGELFF | TGTGCCAGTTCTCCGGGACAGCCAAACACCGGGGAGCTGTTTTTT
many | TRBJ1-1 | TRBV11-3 | . | CASSASVRGNTEAFF | TGTGCCAGCAGCGCTAGTGTCCGGGGAAACACTGAAGCTTTCTTT
. | TRBJ2-3 | TRBV29-1 | . | CSVGTASGTDTQYF | TGCAGCGTTGGTACGGCTAGCGGCACAGATACGCAGTATTTT
few | TRBJ1-1 | TRBV29-1 | . | CSVLRSARRNTEAFF | TGCAGCGTTTTACGTTCGGCGCGTCGGAACACTGAAGCTTTCTTT
. | TRBJ2-1 | TRBV7-2 | TRBD2 | CASSITSAAAMFF | TGTGCCAGCAGCATAACTAGCGCTGCGGCTATGTTCTTC
many | TRBJ2-7 | TRBV3-1 | . | CASSQGLGGEQYF | TGTGCCAGCAGCCAAGGTTTAGGGGGGGAGCAGTACTTC
few | TRBJ2-3 | TRBV12-3/TRBV12-4 | . | CASTLGRGTDTQYF | TGTGCCAGCACCTTAGGGCGGGGCACAGATACGCAGTATTTT
many | TRBJ2-1 | TRBV3-1 | . | CASSQDPGHNEQFF | TGTGCCAGCAGCCAAGATCCCGGACACAATGAGCAGTTCTTC
few | TRBJ2-1 | TRBV12-3/TRBV12-4 | TRBD2 | CASSSLSGSIYEQFF | TGTGCCAGCAGTTCCCTCAGCGGGAGTATTTATGAGCAGTTCTTC
many | TRBJ1-1 | TRBV29-1 | TRBD1 | CSIQGAGTEAFF | TGCAGCATACAGGGGGCTGGCACTGAAGCTTTCTTT
. | TRBJ2-7 | TRBV14 | . | CASSQRSRYYEQYF | TGTGCCAGCAGCCAGCGCAGCCGATACTACGAGCAGTACTTC
few | TRBJ1-2 | TRBV28 | . | CASTPSGANYGYTF | TGTGCCAGCACCCCGTCGGGGGCTAACTATGGCTACACCTTC
. | TRBJ1-2 | TRBV28 | . | CASTGPNPYGYTF | TGTGCCAGCACCGGGCCCAACCCATATGGCTACACCTTC
many | TRBJ2-4 | TRBV12-3/TRBV12-4 | . | CASSDSTSIQYF | TGTGCCAGCTCAGATTCGACTAGCATTCAGTACTTC
. | TRBJ1-1 | TRBV7-6 | . | CASSHGWDRPSIAFF | TGTGCCAGCAGCCACGGTTGGGACCGACCGTCTATCGCTTTCTTT
few | TRBJ2-5 | TRBV6-1 | . | CASSEEYQETQYF | TGTGCCAGCAGCGAGGAATACCAAGAGACCCAGTACTTC
. | TRBJ2-7 | TRBV29-1 | . | CSVEDLSYEQYF | TGCAGCGTTGAAGATCTCAGCTACGAGCAGTACTTC
many | TRBJ2-6 | TRBV4-1 | . | CASSQDRSSGANVLTF | TGCGCCAGCAGCCAAGACAGGAGCTCTGGGGCCAACGTCCTGACTTTC
. | TRBJ2-2 | TRBV14 | . | CASSQDWAGELFF | TGTGCCAGCAGCCAAGACTGGGCCGGGGAGCTGTTTTTT
few | TRBJ2-1 | TRBV27 | . | CASSPSGFGRNEQFF | TGTGCCAGCAGCCCATCCGGATTTGGAAGGAATGAGCAGTTCTTC
many | TRBJ1-2 | TRBV3-1 | . | CASSLAVQGPIYGYTF | TGTGCCAGCAGCCTCGCCGTACAAGGTCCCATCTATGGCTACACCTTC
many | TRBJ1-5 | TRBV18 | TRBD1 | CASSPTGGQPQHF | TGTGCCAGCTCACCGACAGGGGGCCAGCCCCAGCATTTT
few | TRBJ2-7 | TRBV4-2 | TRBD2 | CASSQAAGSSYEQYF | TGTGCCAGCAGCCAAGCAGCGGGATCTTCCTACGAGCAGTACTTC
many | TRBJ2-1 | TRBV28 | TRBD2 | CASSLLAGHNEQFF | TGTGCCAGCAGTTTACTAGCGGGGCACAATGAGCAGTTCTTC
many | TRBJ2-5 | TRBV5-6 | . | CASKEGETQYF | TGTGCCTCGAAGGAAGGCGAGACCCAGTACTTC
. | TRBJ2-7 | TRBV4-1 | . | CASSHDSGLAYEQYF | TGCGCCAGCAGCCATGACTCGGGACTTGCCTACGAGCAGTACTTC
. | TRBJ2-1 | TRBV29-1 | . | CSGHTPNEQFF | TGCAGCGGCCATACGCCAAATGAGCAGTTCTTC
many | TRBJ1-5 | TRBV12-3/TRBV12-4 | . | CASSLAENQPQHF | TGTGCCAGCAGTTTAGCAGAAAATCAGCCCCAGCATTTT
many | TRBJ2-7 | TRBV5-6 | TRBD2 | CASSFSSQGLAGAYEQYF | TGTGCCAGCAGCTTTTCCTCCCAGGGACTAGCGGGAGCCTACGAGCAGTACTTC
many | TRBJ2-2 | TRBV28 | . | CASVRQSQGHRELFF | TGTGCCAGCGTAAGGCAATCACAGGGCCACCGGGAGCTGTTTTTT
many | TRBJ2-7 | TRBV5-1 | . | CASSFDRTYEQYF | TGCGCCAGCAGCTTCGACCGAACCTACGAGCAGTACTTC
medium-sized | TRBJ2-1 | TRBV3-1 | TRBD2 | CASSPLGLGDNEQFF | TGTGCCAGCAGCCCTTTAGGACTAGGTGACAATGAGCAGTTCTTC
few | TRBJ2-1 | TRBV7-6 | . | CASSLTGNSYNEQFF | TGTGCCAGCAGCTTAACAGGAAACTCCTACAATGAGCAGTTCTTC
many | TRBJ1-2 | TRBV6-1 | . | CASSEALRGIYGYTF | TGTGCCAGCAGTGAAGCGCTTCGAGGGATCTATGGCTACACCTTC
. | TRBJ1-1 | TRBV18 | . | CASSPTGMMAFF | TGTGCCAGCTCACCAACAGGGATGATGGCTTTCTTT
. | TRBJ1-2 | TRBV7-9 | . | CASSSSGSFGLDGYTF | TGTGCCAGCAGCTCCTCCGGGTCCTTCGGGCTTGATGGCTACACCTTC
. | TRBJ2-5 | TRBV7-8 | . | CASRPPWAPETQYF | TGTGCCAGCCGCCCTCCCTGGGCGCCAGAGACCCAGTACTTC
. | TRBJ2-7 | TRBV11-1 | . | CASSFTGATSVYEQYF | TGTGCCAGCAGCTTCACGGGGGCCACCAGTGTCTACGAGCAGTACTTC
many | TRBJ2-5 | TRBV12-3/TRBV12-4 | TRBD2 | CASSLGGLAGETQYF | TGTGCCAGCAGTTTGGGTGGACTAGCGGGAGAGACCCAGTACTTC
few | TRBJ2-7 | TRBV30 | . | CAWSVGGASYEQYF | TGTGCCTGGAGTGTGGGGGGGGCCTCCTACGAGCAGTACTTC
many | TRBJ2-5 | TRBV7-2 | . | CASSLERTEETQYF | TGTGCCAGCAGCTTAGAGCGGACCGAAGAGACCCAGTACTTC
many | TRBJ2-1 | TRBV19 | TRBD1 | CASSISVDRGRREQFF | TGTGCCAGTAGTATCTCGGTCGACAGGGGGCGCCGGGAGCAGTTCTTC
many | TRBJ1-2 | TRBV27 | . | CASSSPGRGYGYTF | TGTGCCAGCAGTTCACCCGGCAGGGGCTATGGCTACACCTTC
. | TRBJ2-3 | TRBV15 | . | CATGSRDRIYDTQYF | TGTGCCACCGGGTCCCGGGACCGAATTTACGATACGCAGTATTTT
many | TRBJ2-5 | TRBV5-1 | TRBD1 | CASSLTGGRETQYF | TGCGCCAGCAGCTTGACAGGGGGTAGAGAGACCCAGTACTTC
few | TRBJ1-4 | TRBV6-5 | . | CASSGDTTSRGEKLFF | TGTGCCAGCAGTGGAGACACAACATCAAGGGGTGAAAAACTGTTTTTT
few | TRBJ1-5 | TRBV15 | . | CATSRDQGQVNQPQHF | TGTGCCACCAGCAGAGATCAAGGTCAAGTGAATCAGCCCCAGCATTTT
few | TRBJ2-1 | TRBV20-1 | TRBD2 | CSARLAGVVNEQFF | TGCAGTGCGCGGTTAGCGGGAGTCGTCAATGAGCAGTTCTTC
many | TRBJ2-7 | TRBV10-3 | TRBD2 | CAIGGLAVTTYEQYF | TGTGCCATCGGGGGACTAGCCGTAACTACCTACGAGCAGTACTTC
few | TRBJ1-5 | TRBV7-9 | . | CASSLEGGQPQHF | TGTGCCAGCAGCTTGGAGGGAGGTCAGCCCCAGCATTTT
many | TRBJ2-3 | TRBV7-9 | . | CASSGPRGRTQYF | TGTGCCAGCAGCGGACCTAGAGGCCGTACGCAGTATTTT
few | TRBJ2-7 | TRBV7-9 | TRBD2 | CASSSGTSGPYEQYF | TGTGCCAGCAGCTCAGGGACTAGCGGACCATACGAGCAGTACTTC
few | TRBJ2-1 | TRBV4-2 | . | CASSQDLAGGNEQFF | TGTGCCAGCAGCCAAGATCTGGCAGGGGGGAATGAGCAGTTCTTC
few | TRBJ1-4 | TRBV12-3/TRBV12-4 | TRBD1 | CASSRTGDEKLFF | TGTGCCAGCAGTCGGACAGGGGACGAAAAACTGTTTTTT
few | TRBJ1-2 | TRBV6-1 | . | CASCRDYDYGYTF | TGTGCCAGCTGCCGGGATTATGACTATGGCTACACCTTC
many | TRBJ1-1 | TRBV29-1 | . | CSVEVQGNTEAFF | TGCAGCGTTGAAGTACAGGGGAACACTGAAGCTTTCTTT
many | TRBJ2-2 | TRBV12-3/TRBV12-4 | TRBD1 | CASSGQGRLTGELFF | TGTGCCAGCAGTGGACAGGGGCGGCTCACCGGGGAGCTGTTTTTT